The rows below give T cell receptor beta chains drawn from one sample of a study of T cell responses to AZD1222 COVID-19 vaccine. Generated by immunoSEQ multiplex PCR, the TCRdb table keeps only in-frame clones and is missing some. The table includes fewer than 200,000 clones, around 90% detected once. Sequencing was performed on peripheral blood, taken 28 days after the second dose of the MenACWY control vaccine. All receptors derive from an adult who received the MenACWY meningococcal vaccine as a control. Each CDR3 is given with its conserved first and last residue. The D gene is left open where the match is weak. Size tells how often a clone was seen (once, few, many) or the class of an expanded clone, and some rows leave it out.

size,D,J,V,DNA,CDR3
.,.,TRBJ1-2,TRBV11-2,TGTGCCAGCAGCCCCAACTCATATGGCTACACCTTC,CASSPNSYGYTF
few,.,TRBJ1-5,TRBV6-1,TGTGCCAGCAGTGAAGCTCCAGAGGTAAGCAGGACAGCTAGCAATCAGCCCCAGCATTTT,CASSEAPEVSRTASNQPQHF
.,.,TRBJ2-7,TRBV6-5,TGTGCCAGCAGACCCGGGACTGTACTCTACGAGCAGTACTTC,CASRPGTVLYEQYF
few,TRBD1,TRBJ1-5,TRBV4-3,TGCGCCAGCAGCCAAGGGACAGGGGGCATTCAGCCCCAGCATTTT,CASSQGTGGIQPQHF
.,TRBD2,TRBJ2-3,TRBV29-1,TGCAGCTCGAGTAGCGGGCCTAGCACAGATACGCAGTATTTT,CSSSSGPSTDTQYF
.,TRBD2,TRBJ2-7,TRBV6-5,TGTGCCAGCAGTTACTGGGGGACTAGCGGAAACTACGAGCAGTACTTC,CASSYWGTSGNYEQYF
.,.,TRBJ2-5,TRBV7-2,TGTGCCAGCAGCTTAGGGATAAGGGCCCCCGCGGAGACCCAGTACTTC,CASSLGIRAPAETQYF
.,.,TRBJ1-1,TRBV7-2,TGTGCCAGCAGCTTAGGGATGAGGGGGACTGAAGCTTTCTTT,CASSLGMRGTEAFF
.,TRBD1,TRBJ1-4,TRBV19,TGTGCCAGTAGTATTGGCCAGGGGGATGAAAAACTGTTTTTT,CASSIGQGDEKLFF
.,.,TRBJ1-3,TRBV7-2,TGTGCCAGCAGCTCCGCTCTAGGAAACACCATATATTTT,CASSSALGNTIYF
once,TRBD1,TRBJ1-2,TRBV2,TGTGCCAGCAGTGAGGGACAGGGGAGAGGTGGCTACACCTTC,CASSEGQGRGGYTF
.,.,TRBJ1-4,TRBV9,TGTGCCAGCAGCCCTACGGGGACCAATGAAAAACTGTTTTTT,CASSPTGTNEKLFF
.,.,TRBJ2-7,TRBV21-1,TGTGCCAGCAGCAAAGTCGATGAGCAGTACTTC,CASSKVDEQYF
.,TRBD1,TRBJ1-5,TRBV6-2/TRBV6-3,TGTGCCAGCAGTACCCGGGACAGAAATCAGCCCCAGCATTTT,CASSTRDRNQPQHF
.,.,TRBJ1-4,TRBV19,TGTGCCAGTAGTTTTATAGGGGAAAGTAATGAAAAACTGTTTTTT,CASSFIGESNEKLFF
.,.,TRBJ1-1,TRBV28,TGTGCCAGCCTAATCCCAGGGATGAACACTGAAGCTTTCTTT,CASLIPGMNTEAFF
.,TRBD1,TRBJ1-1,TRBV28,TGTGCCAGCAGACTCACAGGGGAGGTCACTGAAGCTTTCTTT,CASRLTGEVTEAFF